This entry describes one T cell receptor beta chain. The antigen is unknown. The extraction recovered at least 5 micrograms of total RNA per sample. The data derive from a study of blood T cells in healthy people across ages. Alongside a J-beta primer mix, a sample-barcoded 5' primer served in a second PCR lasting roughly 7 to 12 cycles. One entry per CDR3 protein, called by TCRdb with MiXCR from the 5' RACE reads. The sample has hundreds of thousands of distinct CDR3 sequences; approximately 40% are singletons. The study's findings and limits: Across the age range, TCR beta diversity per million T cells fell in a roughly linear way. A strong correlation was found between TCR beta diversity and the percentage of naive T cells.

V was trimmed by 6 bases and J by 4 bases, leaving 9 bases between them. This CDR3 contains 12 residues. The germline V gene encodes CDR1 MNHEY and CDR2 SVGAGI. The sample consisted of blood. The chain carries TRBV6-5 and TRBJ1-1; D is uncertain. The receptor was derived from a man at least 80 years old in good health. CDR3 sequence (DNA): TGTGCCAGCAGCAACCGAGGCACTGAAGCTTTCTTT. Translating gives CASSNRGTEAFF.